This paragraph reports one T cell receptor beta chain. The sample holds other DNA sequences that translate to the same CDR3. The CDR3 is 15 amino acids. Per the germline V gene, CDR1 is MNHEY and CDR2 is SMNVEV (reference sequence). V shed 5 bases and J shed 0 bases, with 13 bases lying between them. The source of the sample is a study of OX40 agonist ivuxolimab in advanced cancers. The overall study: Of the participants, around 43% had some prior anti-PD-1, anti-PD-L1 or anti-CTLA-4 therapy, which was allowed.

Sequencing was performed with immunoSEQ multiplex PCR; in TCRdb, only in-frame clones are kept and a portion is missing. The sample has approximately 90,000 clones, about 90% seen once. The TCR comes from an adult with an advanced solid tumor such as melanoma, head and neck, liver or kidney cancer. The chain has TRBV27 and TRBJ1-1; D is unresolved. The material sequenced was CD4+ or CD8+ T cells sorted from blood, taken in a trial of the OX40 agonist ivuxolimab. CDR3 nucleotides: TGTGCCAGCAGTCTCCCCGGGAGAATGAACACTGAAGCTTTCTTT. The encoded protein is CASSLPGRMNTEAFF.